This T cell receptor (beta chain) came from a study of preoperative IRX-2 immunotherapy in early breast cancer. Libraries were prepared by immunoSEQ multiplex PCR; TCRdb keeps only in-frame clonotypes and omits some of them. The table lists over 25,000 clones, over 80% of them singletons, with around 2.7% in the top ten. Deletions cut 4 bases from V and 8 bases from J, with 19 bases between. This CDR3 comprises 16 residues. The V gene's germline CDR1 is SGHRS and CDR2 YFSETQ. Treatment reported: preoperative locoregional IRX-2 cytokine immunotherapy. The sample in question was lymph node tissue, obtained from a patient treated with IRX-2 immunotherapy. The sequence derives from a human donor with breast cancer. This rearrangement joins TRBV5-1 to TRBJ1-6, with D perhaps TRBD1 (5 bases). The chain's CDR3 is CASSQEGTIGDSPLHF. CDR3 bases: TGCGCCAGCAGCCAAGAAGGGACGATAGGGGATTCACCCCTCCACTTT.